A single T cell receptor beta chain is shown here with its context. Clones were sequenced by immunoSEQ multiplex PCR, and TCRdb holds only the in-frame ones, with some missing. In the table there are some 130,000 clones, about nine tenths of which are singletons. The data are from a study of T cell responses to AZD1222 COVID-19 vaccine. About the study: Second-dose groups at about 4 or about 12 weeks were pooled.

The TCR originated in an adult in good health. This sample comprised peripheral blood, obtained on day 0 of AZD1222 vaccination.

The CDR3 here is CSVASAGSSYEQYF. CDR3 bases: TGCAGCGTTGCTTCAGCGGGGAGCTCCTACGAGCAGTACTTC. This sequence joins TRBV29-1 and TRBJ2-7, with 7 positions matching TRBD2. Germline loops: CDR1 SQVTM, CDR2 ANQGSEA. Unmatched junction bases numbered 6, after V lost 4 bases and J lost 0 bases. CDR3 length: 14 amino acids.